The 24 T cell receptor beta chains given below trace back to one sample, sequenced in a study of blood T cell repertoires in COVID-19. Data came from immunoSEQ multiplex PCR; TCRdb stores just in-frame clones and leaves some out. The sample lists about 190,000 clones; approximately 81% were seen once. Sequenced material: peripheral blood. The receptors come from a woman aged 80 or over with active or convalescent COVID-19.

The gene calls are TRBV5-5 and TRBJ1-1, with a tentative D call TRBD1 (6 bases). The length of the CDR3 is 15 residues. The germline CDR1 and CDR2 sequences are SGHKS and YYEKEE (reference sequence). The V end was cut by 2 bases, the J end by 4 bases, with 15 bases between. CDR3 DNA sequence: TGTGCCAGCAGCTTTTTACAGGGTGGGGGCACTGAAGCTTTCTTT. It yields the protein CASSFLQGGGTEAFF.

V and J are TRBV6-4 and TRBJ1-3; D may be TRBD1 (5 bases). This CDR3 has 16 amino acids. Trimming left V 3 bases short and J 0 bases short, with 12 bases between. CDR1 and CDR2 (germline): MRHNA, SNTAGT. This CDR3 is CASSEKQADSGNTIYF. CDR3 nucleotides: TGTGCCAGCAGTGAAAAACAGGCCGACTCTGGAAACACCATATATTTT.

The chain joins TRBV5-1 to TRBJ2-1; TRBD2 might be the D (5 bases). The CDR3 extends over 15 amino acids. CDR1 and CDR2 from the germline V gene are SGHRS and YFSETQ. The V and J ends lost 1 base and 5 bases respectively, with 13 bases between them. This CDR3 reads CASSLFPGVNNEQFF. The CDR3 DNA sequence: TGCGCCAGCAGCTTGTTCCCCGGGGTTAACAATGAGCAGTTCTTC.

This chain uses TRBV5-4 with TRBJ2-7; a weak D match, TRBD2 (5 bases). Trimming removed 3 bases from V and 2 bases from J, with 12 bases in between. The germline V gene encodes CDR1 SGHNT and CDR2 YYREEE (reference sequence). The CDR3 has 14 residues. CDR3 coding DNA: TGTGCCAGCAGCTGGGGAAGCGGCCCCTACGAGCAGTACTTC. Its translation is CASSWGSGPYEQYF.

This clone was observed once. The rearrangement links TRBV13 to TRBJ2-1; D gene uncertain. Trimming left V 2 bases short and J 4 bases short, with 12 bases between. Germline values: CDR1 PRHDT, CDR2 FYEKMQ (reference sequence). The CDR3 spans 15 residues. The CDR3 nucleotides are TGTGCCAGCAGCTTACGGGTTGGTAGGTACAATGAGCAGTTCTTC. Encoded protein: CASSLRVGRYNEQFF.

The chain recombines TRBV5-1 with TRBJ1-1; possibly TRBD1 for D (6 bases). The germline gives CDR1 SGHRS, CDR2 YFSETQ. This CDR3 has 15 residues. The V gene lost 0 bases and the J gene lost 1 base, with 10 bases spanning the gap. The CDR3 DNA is TGCGCCAGCAGCTTGGATGGGGGCCCGAACACTGAAGCTTTCTTT. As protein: CASSLDGGPNTEAFF.

Written as DNA, the CDR3 is TGTGCCAGCAGCGTAGAAGGCGGGAGCAGCAATGAGCAGTTCTTC. It translates to CASSVEGGSSNEQFF. The rearrangement uses TRBV9 and TRBJ2-1; TRBD2 aligns across 7 bases. The CDR3 is 15 amino acids. Looked up from germline, CDR1 is SGDLS and CDR2 is YYNGEE. Trimming at V came to 0 bases and at J to 6 bases, leaving 6 bases not matched to a gene.

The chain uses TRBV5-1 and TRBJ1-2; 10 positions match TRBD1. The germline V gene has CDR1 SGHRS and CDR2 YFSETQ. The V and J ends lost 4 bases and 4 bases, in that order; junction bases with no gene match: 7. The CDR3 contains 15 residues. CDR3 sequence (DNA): TGCGCCAGCAGCGAACCGGGACAGGGGATCTATGGCTACACCTTC. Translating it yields CASSEPGQGIYGYTF.

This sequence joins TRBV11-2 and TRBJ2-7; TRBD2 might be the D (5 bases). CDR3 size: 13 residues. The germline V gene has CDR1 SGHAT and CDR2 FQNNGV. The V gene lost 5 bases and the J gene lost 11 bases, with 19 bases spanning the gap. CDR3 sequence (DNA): TGTGCCAGCAGCCTCGAACGGACCGACGGGGAGTACTTC. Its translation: CASSLERTDGEYF. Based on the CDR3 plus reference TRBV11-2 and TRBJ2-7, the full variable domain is EAGVAQSPRYKIIEKRQSVAFWCNPISGHATLYWYQQILGQGPKLLIQFQNNGVVDDSQLPKDRFSAERLKGVDSTLKIQPAKLEDSAVYLCASSLERTDGEYFGPGTRLTVT.

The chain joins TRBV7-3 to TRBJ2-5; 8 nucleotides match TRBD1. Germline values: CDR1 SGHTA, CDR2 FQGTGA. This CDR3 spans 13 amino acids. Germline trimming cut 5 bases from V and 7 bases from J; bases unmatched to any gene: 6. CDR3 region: CASSPGTGLTQYF. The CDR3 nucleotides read TGTGCCAGCAGCCCAGGGACAGGCCTGACCCAGTACTTC.

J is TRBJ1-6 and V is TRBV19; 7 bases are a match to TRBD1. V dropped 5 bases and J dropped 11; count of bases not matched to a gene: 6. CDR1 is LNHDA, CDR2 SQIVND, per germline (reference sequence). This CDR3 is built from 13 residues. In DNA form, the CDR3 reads TGTGCCAGTAGTTTCGGACAGGCGGCACCCCTCCACTTT. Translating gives CASSFGQAAPLHF.

CDR3 protein: CASSPRTTNYEQYF. DNA of the CDR3: TGTGCCAGCAGCCCCAGGACTACAAACTACGAGCAGTACTTC. J is TRBJ2-7 and V is TRBV11-1; D may be TRBD2 (6 bases). The germline V gene has CDR1 SGHAT and CDR2 FQDESV (reference sequence). This CDR3 has 14 residues. V lost 5 bases, J lost 3 bases, and 14 bases lay in between.

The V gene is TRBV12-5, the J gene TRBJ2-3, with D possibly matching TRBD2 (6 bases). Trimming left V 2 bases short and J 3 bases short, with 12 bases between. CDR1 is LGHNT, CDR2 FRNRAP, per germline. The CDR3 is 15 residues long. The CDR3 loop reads CASGLSAGRTDTQYF. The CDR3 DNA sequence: TGTGCTAGTGGTTTGTCGGCAGGGAGGACAGATACGCAGTATTTT.

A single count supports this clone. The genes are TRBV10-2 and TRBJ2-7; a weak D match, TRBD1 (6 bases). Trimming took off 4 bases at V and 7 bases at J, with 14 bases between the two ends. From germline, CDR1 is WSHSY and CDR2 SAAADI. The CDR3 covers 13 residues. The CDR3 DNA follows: TGCGCCAGCAGTGCGGCAGGGGCTGGAGAGCAGTACTTC. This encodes CASSAAGAGEQYF.

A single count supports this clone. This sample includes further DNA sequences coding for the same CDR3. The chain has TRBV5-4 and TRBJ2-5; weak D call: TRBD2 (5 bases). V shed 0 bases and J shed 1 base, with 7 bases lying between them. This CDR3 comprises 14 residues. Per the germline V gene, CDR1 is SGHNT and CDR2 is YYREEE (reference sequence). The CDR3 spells CASSLAGIQETQYF. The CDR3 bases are TGTGCCAGCAGCTTGGCCGGGATCCAAGAGACCCAGTACTTC.

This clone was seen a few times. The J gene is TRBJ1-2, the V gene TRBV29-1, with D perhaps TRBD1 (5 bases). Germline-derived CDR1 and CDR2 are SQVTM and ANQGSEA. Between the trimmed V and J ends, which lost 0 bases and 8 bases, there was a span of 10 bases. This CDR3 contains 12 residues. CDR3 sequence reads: CSVEDPGKGYTF. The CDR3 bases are TGCAGCGTTGAAGATCCAGGGAAGGGCTACACCTTC.

CDR3 DNA: TGTGCCAGCAGCCAATCCCCGGGACAGAGATATGGCTACACCTTC. This encodes CASSQSPGQRYGYTF. The chain is built from TRBV4-2 and TRBJ1-2; 7 bases agree with TRBD1. The trim removed 2 bases at V and 5 bases at J, leaving 8 bases unmatched. In germline, CDR1 is LGHNA, CDR2 YNFKEQ. There are 15 residues in the CDR3.

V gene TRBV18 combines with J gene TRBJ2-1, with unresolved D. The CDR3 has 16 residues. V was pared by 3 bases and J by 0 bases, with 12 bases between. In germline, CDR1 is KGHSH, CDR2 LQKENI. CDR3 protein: CASSPANDFSYNEQFF. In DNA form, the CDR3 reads TGTGCCAGCTCACCTGCGAATGACTTCTCCTACAATGAGCAGTTCTTC.

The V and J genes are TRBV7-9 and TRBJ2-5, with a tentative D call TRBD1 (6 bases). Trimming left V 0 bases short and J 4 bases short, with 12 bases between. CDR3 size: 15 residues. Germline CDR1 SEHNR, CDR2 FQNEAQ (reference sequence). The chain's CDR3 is CASSLALGGTETQYF. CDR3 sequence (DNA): TGTGCCAGCAGCTTAGCCCTAGGGGGTACAGAGACCCAGTACTTC.

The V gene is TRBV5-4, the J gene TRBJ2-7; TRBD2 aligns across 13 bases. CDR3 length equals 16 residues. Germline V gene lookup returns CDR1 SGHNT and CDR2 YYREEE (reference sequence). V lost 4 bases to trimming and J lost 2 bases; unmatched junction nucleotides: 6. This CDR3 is CASSPGGTSGTYEQYF. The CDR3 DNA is TGTGCCAGCAGCCCAGGGGGGACTAGCGGGACCTACGAGCAGTACTTC.

CDR3 sequence (DNA): TGTGCCAGCAGCCAAGATCGCAGGGTCCCGCCTTTTGTGGAGACCCAGTACTTC. Its translation is CASSQDRRVPPFVETQYF. The chain combines TRBV14 with TRBJ2-5; a weak D match, TRBD1 (5 bases). The germline CDR1 and CDR2 sequences are SGHDN and FVKESK. The CDR3 runs 18 residues. Between the trimmed V and J ends, which lost 0 bases and 5 bases, there was a span of 22 bases.

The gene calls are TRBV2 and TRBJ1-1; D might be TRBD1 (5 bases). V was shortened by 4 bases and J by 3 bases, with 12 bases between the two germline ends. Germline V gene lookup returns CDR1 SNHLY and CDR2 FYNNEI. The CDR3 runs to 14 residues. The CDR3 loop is CASSARGGHTEAFF. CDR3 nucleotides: TGTGCCAGCAGTGCAAGGGGAGGGCACACTGAAGCTTTCTTT.

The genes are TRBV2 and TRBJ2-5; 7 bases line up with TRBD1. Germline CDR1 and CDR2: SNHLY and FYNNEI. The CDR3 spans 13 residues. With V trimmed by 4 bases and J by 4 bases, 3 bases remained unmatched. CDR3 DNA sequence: TGTGCCAGCAGTGTACAGGGGAGAGAGACCCAGTACTTC. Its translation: CASSVQGRETQYF.

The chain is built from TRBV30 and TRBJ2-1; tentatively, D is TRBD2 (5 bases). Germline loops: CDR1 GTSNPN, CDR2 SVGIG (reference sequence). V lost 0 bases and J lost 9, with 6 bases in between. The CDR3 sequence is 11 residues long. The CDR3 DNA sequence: TGTGCCTGGAGTGTGGGAGTTGAGCAGTTCTTC. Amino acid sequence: CAWSVGVEQFF.